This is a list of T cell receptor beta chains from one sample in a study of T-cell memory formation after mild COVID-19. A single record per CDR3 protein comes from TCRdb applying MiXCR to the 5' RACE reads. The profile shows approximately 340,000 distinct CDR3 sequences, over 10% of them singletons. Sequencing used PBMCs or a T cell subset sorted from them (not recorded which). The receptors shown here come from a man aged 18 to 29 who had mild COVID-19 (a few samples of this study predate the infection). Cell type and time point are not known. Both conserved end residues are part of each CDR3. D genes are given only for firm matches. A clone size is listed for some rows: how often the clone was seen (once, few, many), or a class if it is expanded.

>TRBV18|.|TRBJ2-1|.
TGTGCCAGCTCAGCACAGGGAGATGAGCAGTTCTTC
CASSAQGDEQFF
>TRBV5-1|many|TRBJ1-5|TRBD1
TGCGCCAGCAGCTTGGGGCAGGGGGCTCAGCCCCAGCATTTT
CASSLGQGAQPQHF
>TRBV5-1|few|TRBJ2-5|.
TGCGCCAGCACCTGGCTCGGAACGGGCGAGACCCAGTACTTC
CASTWLGTGETQYF
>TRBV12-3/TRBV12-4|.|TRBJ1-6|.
TGTGCCAGCGGTAAGGGGACTCGATCCCTCCACTTT
CASGKGTRSLHF
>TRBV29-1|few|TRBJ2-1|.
TGCAGCGGTAACACCCGCTCCTACAATGAGCAGTTCTTC
CSGNTRSYNEQFF
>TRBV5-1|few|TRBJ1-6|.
TGCGCCAGCAGCTTGGGGTGGGGACGGAGGTCACCCCTCCACTTT
CASSLGWGRRSPLHF
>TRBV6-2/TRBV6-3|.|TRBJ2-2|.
TGTGCCAGCAGTTGGGGACCGTCGAGGACCGGGGAGCTGTTTTTT
CASSWGPSRTGELFF
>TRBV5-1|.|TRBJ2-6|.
TGCGCCAGCAGCTTGTATTCGGGGCCTGGGGCCAACGTCCTGACTTTC
CASSLYSGPGANVLTF
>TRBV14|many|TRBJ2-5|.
TGTGCCAGCAGCCAAATGGGTTCGGGGGCTATCGAGACCCAGTACTTC
CASSQMGSGAIETQYF
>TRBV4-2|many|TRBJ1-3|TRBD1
TGTGCCAGCAGCCCCACAGGGGTGGAAGGAAACACCATATATTTT
CASSPTGVEGNTIYF
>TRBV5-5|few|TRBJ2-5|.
TGTGCCAGCAGCTCCCCGTTACCCCCAGAGACCCAGTACTTC
CASSSPLPPETQYF
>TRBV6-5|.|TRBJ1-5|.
TGTGCCAGCAGTTACTCGGGGTATCAGCCCCAGCATTTT
CASSYSGYQPQHF
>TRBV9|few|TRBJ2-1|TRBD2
TGTGCCAGCAGCGTAGCTGACAGCGGGGGTCGGGATGAGCAGTTCTTC
CASSVADSGGRDEQFF
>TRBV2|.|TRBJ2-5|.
TGTGCCGGGCGCCGTGGTGGAGTGGAGACCCAGTACTTC
CAGRRGGVETQYF
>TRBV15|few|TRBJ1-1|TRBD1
TGTGCCACCAGCAGAGGACAGGGGGCCGGAGCTTTCTTT
CATSRGQGAGAFF
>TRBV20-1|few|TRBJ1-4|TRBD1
TGCAGTGCCAGGGACAGGGAGTATGAAAAACTGTTTTTT
CSARDREYEKLFF
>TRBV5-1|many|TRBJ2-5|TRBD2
TGCGCCAGCAGCCTGGGAGGGAACTTCCAAGAGACCCAGTACTTC
CASSLGGNFQETQYF
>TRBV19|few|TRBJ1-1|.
TGTGCCAGTAGTAAGGGTCTATTTAGGAACACTGAAGCTTTCTTT
CASSKGLFRNTEAFF
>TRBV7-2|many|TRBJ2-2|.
TGTGCCAGCAGCTTAGCGGCCGGGGAGCTGTTTTTT
CASSLAAGELFF
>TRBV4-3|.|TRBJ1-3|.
TGCGCCAGCAGCCAAGATTGGGCAGGTTCGGGAAACACCATATATTTT
CASSQDWAGSGNTIYF
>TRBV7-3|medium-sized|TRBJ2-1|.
TGTGCCAGCAGCCGAGGGGCCTCCGGGTACAATGAGCAGTTCTTC
CASSRGASGYNEQFF
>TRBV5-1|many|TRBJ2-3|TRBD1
TGCGCCAGCAGCGGCGACAGGGCGGCAGATACGCAGTATTTT
CASSGDRAADTQYF
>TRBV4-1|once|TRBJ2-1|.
TGCGCCAGCAGCCCTACACAGGGTTCCTACAATGAGCAGTTCTTC
CASSPTQGSYNEQFF
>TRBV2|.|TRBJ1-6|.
TGTGCCACCACTCAACAGGGTAGGCCACCCCTCCACTTT
CATTQQGRPPLHF
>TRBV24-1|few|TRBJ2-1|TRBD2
TGTGCCACCAGTGACACCCAGCGGGGTGAGCAGTTCTTC
CATSDTQRGEQFF
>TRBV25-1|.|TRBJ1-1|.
TGTGCCAGCAGTCCCGGGCAACCCCACACTGAAGCTTTCTTT
CASSPGQPHTEAFF
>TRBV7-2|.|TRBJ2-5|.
TGTGCCAGCAGCTCCTGGGCGCGCGAGACCCAGTACTTC
CASSSWARETQYF
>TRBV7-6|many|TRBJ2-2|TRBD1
TGTGCCAGCAGCTCGAGCCACCACGGACAGGGGATCGGCGGGGAGCTGTTTTTT
CASSSSHHGQGIGGELFF
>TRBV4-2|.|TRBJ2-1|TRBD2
TGTGCCAGCAGCCAAGGGCCTAGCGGGACCACCGCCGACAATGAGCAGTTCTTC
CASSQGPSGTTADNEQFF
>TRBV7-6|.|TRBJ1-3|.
TGTGCCAGCAGCTTAGTCCCGGGCCTCACTGGAAACACCATATATTTT
CASSLVPGLTGNTIYF
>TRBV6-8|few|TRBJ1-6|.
TGTGCCAGTCAAATTACAGGGAGTAATTCACCCCTCCACTTT
CASQITGSNSPLHF
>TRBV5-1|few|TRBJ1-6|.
TGCGCCAGCAGCTTGGCAGGCCTCGGGCATAATTCACCCCTCCACTTT
CASSLAGLGHNSPLHF
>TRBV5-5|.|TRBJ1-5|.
TGTGCCAGCAGCTTGTCGCGCGGCAATCAGCCCCAGCATTTT
CASSLSRGNQPQHF
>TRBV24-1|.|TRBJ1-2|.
TGTGCCACCAGTGACGTCTATGGCTACACCTTC
CATSDVYGYTF
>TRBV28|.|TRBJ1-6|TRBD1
TGTGCCAGCACAGGGGGTCGATCACCCCTCCACTTT
CASTGGRSPLHF
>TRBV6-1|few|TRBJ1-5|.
TGTGCCAGCAGTGAGAGGGTCAATCAGCCCCAGCATTTT
CASSERVNQPQHF
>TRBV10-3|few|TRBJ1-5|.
TGTGCCATCAGTGAGTCGTTGGGAATTGGGCGTCAGCCCCAGCATTTT
CAISESLGIGRQPQHF
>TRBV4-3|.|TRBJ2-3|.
TGCGCCAGCAGCCAAAACAGGGAGTTCACAGATACGCAGTATTTT
CASSQNREFTDTQYF
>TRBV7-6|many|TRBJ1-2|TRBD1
TGTGCCAGCAGCTTAGAGTTCGGGACAGGGGTTGGCTACACCTTC
CASSLEFGTGVGYTF
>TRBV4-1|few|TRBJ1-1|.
TGCGCCAGCAGCCAAGGTACAATGAACACTGAAGCTTTCTTT
CASSQGTMNTEAFF
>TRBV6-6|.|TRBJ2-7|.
TGTGCCAGCAGTTACACCGACGGACGGACAGTCTCGTCCTCCTACGAGCAGTACTTC
CASSYTDGRTVSSSYEQYF
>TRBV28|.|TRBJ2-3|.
TGTGCCAGCAGTCCCCCCGGACACACAGATACGCAGTATTTT
CASSPPGHTDTQYF
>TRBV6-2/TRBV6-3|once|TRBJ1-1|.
TGTGCCAGCAGTTTCCAGACGTATACTGAAGCTTTCTTT
CASSFQTYTEAFF
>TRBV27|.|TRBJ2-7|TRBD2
TGTGCCAGCAGGACGGGGGGTTACGAGCAGTACTTC
CASRTGGYEQYF
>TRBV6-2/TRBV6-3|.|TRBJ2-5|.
TGTGCCAGCAGTTACAACACGGGAATAGAGACCCAGTACTTC
CASSYNTGIETQYF
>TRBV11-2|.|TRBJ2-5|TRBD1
TGTGCCAGCAGGCCGGGACAGGGGGCTTCCCTTTCGGGGGAGACCCAGTACTTC
CASRPGQGASLSGETQYF
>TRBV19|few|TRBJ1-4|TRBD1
TGTGCCAGTAGGACAGGGGCTGGAAAACTGTTTTTT
CASRTGAGKLFF